This TCR beta chain is from a study of Ad26.COV2.S vaccination and SARS-CoV-2 variants. Study-wide context: This donor came from the COV1001 trial of Ad26.COV2.S.

Generated by immunoSEQ multiplex PCR, the TCRdb table keeps only in-frame clones and is missing some. The sample has 350,000 to 500,000 clones; roughly 91% are singletons. Treatment in this sample: around 19 received Ad26.COV2.S at low or high dose, single or two shots; five or six received placebo; per-sample allocation not given. Sampling happened 63 days after the first vaccine or placebo injection. CDR3 length equals 15 residues. V lost 1 base to trimming and J lost 2 bases, with 10 bases between them. Germline lookup yields CDR1 SGHNT and CDR2 YENEEA. Sample: peripheral blood, taken in a trial of Ad26.COV2.S vaccine versus placebo. This receptor was identified in a person aged 18-65 years who received the Ad26.COV2.S COVID-19 vaccine or a placebo. This sequence joins TRBV11-3 and TRBJ2-3; D remains unclear. Here the CDR3 DNA reads TGTGCCAGCAGCTTAGGACTGGGCCCCACAGATACGCAGTATTTT. This translates into CASSLGLGPTDTQYF.